This is a list of T cell receptor beta chains from one sample in a study of OX40 agonist ivuxolimab in advanced cancers. Here immunoSEQ multiplex PCR was the method, and the copy in TCRdb shows in-frame clones only, minus some. The repertoire consists of tens of thousands of clones, with roughly 90% occurring once and the leading ten covering less than 30%. The input for sequencing was CD4+ or CD8+ T cells sorted from blood, taken in a trial of the OX40 agonist ivuxolimab. All receptors derive from an adult with an advanced solid tumor such as melanoma, head and neck, liver or kidney cancer. CDR3s include the opening cysteine and the closing phenylalanine or tryptophan. D genes are given only for firm matches. Expanded clones get a size class; other rows say once, few or many, or leave the size out.

clone_size j_call d_call v_call cdr3_nt cdr3_aa
. TRBJ1-6 . TRBV9 TGTGCCAGCAGCGTCGACGGATTCTATAATTCACCCCTCCACTTT CASSVDGFYNSPLHF
. TRBJ2-7 . TRBV4-3 TGCGCCAGCAGCCAAGATCACCCGGGTCCCTACGAGCAGTACTTC CASSQDHPGPYEQYF
. TRBJ1-1 . TRBV10-3 TGTGCCATATGCCGTGGGGGTAGCTCTGAAGCTTTCTTT CAICRGGSSEAFF
. TRBJ2-7 . TRBV6-1 TGTGCCAGCAGTGATTTTTACGAGCAGTACTTC CASSDFYEQYF
once TRBJ1-2 . TRBV6-6 TGTGCCAGCAGTTACCTCGCGACTAACTATGGCTACACCTTC CASSYLATNYGYTF
. TRBJ2-1 . TRBV6-1 TGTGCCAGCGGGAGGATGACCTACAATGAGCAGTTCTTC CASGRMTYNEQFF
. TRBJ2-7 TRBD1 TRBV18 TGTGCCAGCTCCCGGTACCCCGGGACAGGCCCCTTGGAGCAGTACTTC CASSRYPGTGPLEQYF
. TRBJ2-3 TRBD1 TRBV28 TGTGCCAGCAGCAAGGCCAGGGGGCGATTAGATACGCAGTATTTT CASSKARGRLDTQYF
. TRBJ2-5 . TRBV7-7 TGTGCCAGCAGCTTAGAACCAGCATTTCAAGAGACCCAGTACTTC CASSLEPAFQETQYF
. TRBJ2-2 TRBD2 TRBV5-4 TGTGCCAGCAGCTTCACTAGCGGGATGAGCGGGGAGCTGTTTTTT CASSFTSGMSGELFF
. TRBJ1-6 . TRBV9 TGTGCCAGCAGCGAAAGACAGACGAGCTCCTATAATTCACCCCTCCACTTT CASSERQTSSYNSPLHF
. TRBJ2-3 . TRBV11-2 TGTGCCAGCAGCTCCACAGGGTTTAGTAGCACAGATACGCAGTATTTT CASSSTGFSSTDTQYF
few TRBJ1-1 . TRBV4-1 TGCGCCAGCAGACAGGAGTCGAACACTGAAGCTTTCTTT CASRQESNTEAFF
. TRBJ2-7 TRBD1 TRBV15 TGTGCCACCAGCAGAGATCCCGACAGGGGGCAGAACTACGAGCAGTACTTC CATSRDPDRGQNYEQYF
once TRBJ2-1 . TRBV9 TGTGCCAGCAGCTCACGCACGAGCTCCTACAATGAGCAGTTCTTC CASSSRTSSYNEQFF
medium-sized TRBJ1-1 . TRBV18 TGTGCCAGCTCACCAAGCGTGTTGAACACTGAAGCTTTCTTT CASSPSVLNTEAFF
. TRBJ2-5 . TRBV6-5 TGTGCCAGCAGAAACGGGGTGTTGGGGACCCAGTACTTC CASRNGVLGTQYF
. TRBJ2-5 TRBD2 TRBV5-1 TGCGCCAGCAGCTTCCGGGGGGGCGTGAGACAAGAGACCCAGTACTTC CASSFRGGVRQETQYF
once TRBJ2-1 . TRBV7-3 TGTGCCAGCAGCTTATTGGGGGGCGAAACAACCTACAATGAGCAGTTCTTC CASSLLGGETTYNEQFF
. TRBJ2-1 . TRBV19 TGTGCCAGTAGTATAGGGCAGGGTAGGGATGAGCAGTTCTTC CASSIGQGRDEQFF
. TRBJ2-1 TRBD2 TRBV9 TGTGCCAGCAGCGTAGGGGGACTAGCGGGAAGCTCCTACAATGAGCAGTTCTTC CASSVGGLAGSSYNEQFF
. TRBJ2-1 TRBD1 TRBV19 TGTGCCAGTAGTACCCGACAGGGCAATGAGCAGTTCTTC CASSTRQGNEQFF
. TRBJ1-1 . TRBV28 TGTGCCAGCACCCCCCAGGGGACTGAAGCTTTCTTT CASTPQGTEAFF
. TRBJ2-3 TRBD2 TRBV19 TGTGCCAGTAGGATAGCGGGGGGGTATTCAGATACGCAGTATTTT CASRIAGGYSDTQYF
. TRBJ2-5 . TRBV5-4 TGTGCCAGCAGCCTCCAAGTCAGAGGGGGGGGCGGGGAGACCCAGTACTTC CASSLQVRGGGGETQYF
. TRBJ2-7 . TRBV28 TGTGCCAGCAGTTTTGTTCCCCGGGACGGACACTACGAGCAGTACTTC CASSFVPRDGHYEQYF
few TRBJ2-3 TRBD2 TRBV5-5 TGTGCCAGCAGCCCCATGGGGCTAGGGCGGGGGAGGACAGATACGCAGTATTTT CASSPMGLGRGRTDTQYF
. TRBJ2-7 . TRBV20-1 TGCAGTGCTAGAGAGGACGAGCAGTACTTC CSAREDEQYF
. TRBJ2-1 TRBD2 TRBV4-1 TGCGCCAGCAGCCACGTGACTAGCGGGAGTGAGCAGTTCTTC CASSHVTSGSEQFF
. TRBJ2-7 . TRBV9 TGTGCCAGCAGCGCCGGACAGACGGTGACCTACGAGCAGTACTTC CASSAGQTVTYEQYF
. TRBJ2-7 . TRBV7-9 TGTGCCAGCAGCTTAGGAGACGAGCAGTACTTC CASSLGDEQYF
. TRBJ1-1 . TRBV29-1 TGCAGCGTTGAAGATGGCAATGAAGCTTTCTTT CSVEDGNEAFF
. TRBJ2-1 . TRBV27 TGTGCCAGCACTTCGCAGGGTTTATACAATGAGCAGTTCTTC CASTSQGLYNEQFF
. TRBJ2-5 . TRBV20-1 TGCAGTGCTAGAGGAGAGACCCAGTACTTC CSARGETQYF
. TRBJ1-1 . TRBV28 TGTGCCAGCAGTCCCGGTACCCTCAAAAACACTGAAGCTTTCTTT CASSPGTLKNTEAFF
few TRBJ1-1 . TRBV19 TGTGCCAGTAATCAGGGAATGAACACTGAAGCTTTCTTT CASNQGMNTEAFF
. TRBJ1-2 TRBD1 TRBV13 TGTGCCAGCAGCAATATCGGGACAGGTAATGGCTACACCTTC CASSNIGTGNGYTF
. TRBJ2-7 . TRBV7-8 TGTGCCAGCAGCCCCAGTTGGTCCTGGACGGAGACTTACGAGCAGTACTTC CASSPSWSWTETYEQYF
. TRBJ2-7 . TRBV10-3 TGTGCCATCAGTGAGAGCCAGGTTTTGAAGGACGAGCAGTACTTC CAISESQVLKDEQYF
. TRBJ1-3 . TRBV2 TGTGCCAGCAGTCCGAATCCCCTCTTCTCTGGAAACACCATATATTTT CASSPNPLFSGNTIYF
once TRBJ1-1 . TRBV15 TGTGCCACCAGCTCTCACGGGAACACTGAAGCTTTCTTT CATSSHGNTEAFF
. TRBJ2-1 TRBD2 TRBV19 TGTGCCAGTAGTGGCACAGCGGGAGAGGTCAATGAGCAGTTCTTC CASSGTAGEVNEQFF
. TRBJ2-2 . TRBV28 TGTGCCACCCTGACGCAGTTTACCGATGTCGTCTGGGGGAACACCGGGGAGCTGTTTTTT CATLTQFTDVVWGNTGELFF
. TRBJ2-7 . TRBV6-5 TGTGCCAGCAGCCTCTCGGGAAGCTACGAGCAGTACTTC CASSLSGSYEQYF
. TRBJ2-7 . TRBV27 TGTGCCAGCAGTGGGTTAAGCGGCAGCTCCTACGAGCAGTACTTC CASSGLSGSSYEQYF
. TRBJ2-7 TRBD1 TRBV6-4 TGTGCCAGCCTAACCACAGGGGGCGGTGAGCAGTACTTC CASLTTGGGEQYF
. TRBJ2-3 TRBD2 TRBV29-1 TGCAGCGTTGAAGATCCGTGGCGGGAGTCCACAGATACGCAGTATTTT CSVEDPWRESTDTQYF
. TRBJ2-3 . TRBV10-3 TGTGCCATCAGTGCCCTGGGAGCAACAGATACGCAGTATTTT CAISALGATDTQYF
. TRBJ2-1 . TRBV6-5 TGTGCCAGCAGTTTGGGACGCTACGGTGAGCAGTTCTTC CASSLGRYGEQFF
. TRBJ1-1 . TRBV6-1 TGTGCCAGCAGGGGTGGATGGGCTGAAGCTTTCTTT CASRGGWAEAFF
. TRBJ2-5 . TRBV9 TGTGCCAGCAGCCAGACCGGGACCGGTCAAGAGACCCAGTACTTC CASSQTGTGQETQYF
. TRBJ1-2 TRBD1 TRBV9 TGTGCCAGCAGCTCACAGGGGATGCACTATGGCTACACCTTC CASSSQGMHYGYTF
. TRBJ2-3 TRBD2 TRBV7-9 TGTGCCAGCAGCCGGACTAGCGGGAGAGTCACGGATACGCAGTATTTT CASSRTSGRVTDTQYF
. TRBJ1-5 . TRBV6-1 TGTGCCAGCAGTGGGTTACAAGGGCGGTCGAGCAATCAGCCCCAGCATTTT CASSGLQGRSSNQPQHF
. TRBJ2-1 . TRBV7-2 TGTGCCAGCACCGTGGGACACAATGAGCAGTTCTTC CASTVGHNEQFF
. TRBJ1-2 . TRBV6-1 TGTGCCAGCGCCAGGGGCGATGGCTACACCTTC CASARGDGYTF
. TRBJ2-1 TRBD2 TRBV19 TGTGCCAGTAGTATGGGCGGGAGCTCCTACAATGAGCAGTTCTTC CASSMGGSSYNEQFF